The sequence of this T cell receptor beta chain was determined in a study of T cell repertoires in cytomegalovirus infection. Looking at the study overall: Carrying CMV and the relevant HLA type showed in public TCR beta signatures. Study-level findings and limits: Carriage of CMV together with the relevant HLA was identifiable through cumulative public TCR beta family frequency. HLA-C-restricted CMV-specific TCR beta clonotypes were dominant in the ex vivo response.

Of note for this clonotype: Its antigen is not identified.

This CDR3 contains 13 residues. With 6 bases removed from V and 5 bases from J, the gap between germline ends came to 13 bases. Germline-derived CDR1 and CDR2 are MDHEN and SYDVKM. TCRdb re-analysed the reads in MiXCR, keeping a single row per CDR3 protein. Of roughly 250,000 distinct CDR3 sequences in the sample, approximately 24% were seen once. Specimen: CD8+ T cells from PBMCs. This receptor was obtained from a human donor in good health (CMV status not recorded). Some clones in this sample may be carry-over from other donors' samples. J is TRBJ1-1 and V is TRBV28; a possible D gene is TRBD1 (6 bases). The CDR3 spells CASRPRTVTEAFF. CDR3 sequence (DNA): TGTGCCAGCAGACCTAGGACAGTAACTGAAGCTTTCTTT.